The rows below give T cell receptor beta chains drawn from one sample of a study of T-cell reconstitution after alpha-beta-depleted transplantation in children. A single record per CDR3 protein comes from TCRdb applying MiXCR to the PCR reads. This sample has about 200,000 distinct CDR3 sequences, with 14% to 15% found just once. The input for sequencing was PBMCs from the stem cell graft donor, taken from the stem cell graft. The receptor set was obtained from a human donor who donated a stem cell graft to a child with acute lymphoblastic leukemia. The CDR3 runs from the conserved cysteine through the conserved F or W. The D gene is left open where the match is weak.

>.|TRBV7-9|TRBJ1-1
CASSLTPGDTEAFF
>.|TRBV11-2|TRBJ2-1
CASSSGAGTYNEQFF
>TRBD1|TRBV10-3|TRBJ1-4
CAIRGTGTNEKLFF
>TRBD2|TRBV12-3/TRBV12-4|TRBJ2-7
CASRGGIYEQYF
>TRBD2|TRBV12-3/TRBV12-4|TRBJ2-5
CASTTGTRTETQYF
>.|TRBV12-3/TRBV12-4|TRBJ1-2
CASSFGRANYGYTF
>TRBD1|TRBV6-1|TRBJ1-1
CASSLQTTGGNTEAFF
>.|TRBV12-3/TRBV12-4|TRBJ2-7
CASTPGHPTYEQYF
>.|TRBV19|TRBJ2-5
CARTATSQETQYF
>.|TRBV4-1|TRBJ2-7
CASSYDRARTESYEQYF
>.|TRBV12-3/TRBV12-4|TRBJ1-1
CASSLYRGMRAFF